This section outlines one T cell receptor (beta chain) sequence together with its context. Its target is not known. Germline V gene sequence: CDR1 SEHNR, CDR2 FQNEAQ (reference sequence). CDR3 length: 14 residues. V gave up 5 bases and J gave up 4 bases; unmatched junction bases: 3. This entry is derived from a study of cytomegalovirus exposure and HLA in healthy donors. Study background: In an earlier analysis, around 120 million unique TCR beta sequences were found from 150 million to 200 million T cells. Study outcomes and limitations: According to the study, 160 or so TCR beta chains were cytomegalovirus-associated.

The primer mix had 60 Vbeta and 13 Jbeta primers. Profiling relied on immunoSEQ multiplex PCR, and the TCRdb table lists in-frame clones only, not all of them. The repertoire table contains under 250,000 clones. This chain links TRBV7-9 with TRBJ2-1; 9 bases are shared with TRBD1. The source is a girl aged 2-9 years in good health and CMV-seropositive. The sequencing input was PBMCs. CDR3 residues: CASSLGQGYNEQFF. DNA of the CDR3: TGTGCCAGCAGCCTTGGACAGGGGTACAATGAGCAGTTCTTC.